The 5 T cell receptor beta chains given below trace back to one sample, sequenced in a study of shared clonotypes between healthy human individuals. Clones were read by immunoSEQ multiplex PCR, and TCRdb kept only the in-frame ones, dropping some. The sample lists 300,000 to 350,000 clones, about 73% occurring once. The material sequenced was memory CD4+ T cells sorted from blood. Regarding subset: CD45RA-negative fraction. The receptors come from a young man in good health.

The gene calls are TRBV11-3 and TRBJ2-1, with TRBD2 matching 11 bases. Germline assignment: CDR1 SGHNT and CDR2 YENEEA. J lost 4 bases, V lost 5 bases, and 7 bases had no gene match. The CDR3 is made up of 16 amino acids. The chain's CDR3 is CASSTMGTSGYNEQFF. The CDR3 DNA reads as TGTGCCAGCAGCACAATGGGGACTAGCGGTTACAATGAGCAGTTCTTC. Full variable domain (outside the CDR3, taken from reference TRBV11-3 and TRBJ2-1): EAGVVQSPRYKIIEKKQPVAFWCNPISGHNTLYWYLQNLGQGPELLIRYENEEAVDDSQLPKDRFSAERLKGVDSTLKIQPAELGDSAVYLCASSTMGTSGYNEQFFGPGTRLTVL.

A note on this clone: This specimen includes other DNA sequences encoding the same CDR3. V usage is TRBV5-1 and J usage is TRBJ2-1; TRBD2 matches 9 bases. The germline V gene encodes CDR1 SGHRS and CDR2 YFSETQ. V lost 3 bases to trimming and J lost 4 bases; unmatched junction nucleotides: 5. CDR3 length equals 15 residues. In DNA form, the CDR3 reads TGCGCCAGCAGCTCGGGACTAGCTGATTACAATGAGCAGTTCTTC. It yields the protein CASSSGLADYNEQFF. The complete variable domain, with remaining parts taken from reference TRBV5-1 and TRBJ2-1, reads KAGVTQTPRYLIKTRGQQVTLSCSPISGHRSVSWYQQTPGQGLQFLFEYFSETQRNKGNFPGRFSGRQFSNSRSEMNVSTLELGDSALYLCASSSGLADYNEQFFGPGTRLTVL.

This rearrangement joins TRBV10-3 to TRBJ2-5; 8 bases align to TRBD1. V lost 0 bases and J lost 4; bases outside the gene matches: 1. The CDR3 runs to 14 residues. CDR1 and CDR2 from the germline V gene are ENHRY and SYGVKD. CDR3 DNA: TGTGCCATCAGTGAGTCGACAGGGGTAGAGACCCAGTACTTC. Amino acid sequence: CAISESTGVETQYF.

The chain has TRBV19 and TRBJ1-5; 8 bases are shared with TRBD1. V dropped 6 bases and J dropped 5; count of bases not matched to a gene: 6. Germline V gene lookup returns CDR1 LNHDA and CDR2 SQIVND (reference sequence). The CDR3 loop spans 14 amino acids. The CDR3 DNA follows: TGTGCCAGTAGCCCGGACAGGGTCTATCAGCCCCAGCATTTT. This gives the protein CASSPDRVYQPQHF.

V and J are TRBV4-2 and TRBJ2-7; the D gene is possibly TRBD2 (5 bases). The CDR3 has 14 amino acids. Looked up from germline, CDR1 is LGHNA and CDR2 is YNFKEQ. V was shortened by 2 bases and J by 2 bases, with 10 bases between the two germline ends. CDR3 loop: CASSQPSGAYEQYF. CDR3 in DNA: TGTGCCAGCAGCCAACCATCCGGGGCCTACGAGCAGTACTTC.